The present TCR beta chain was sequenced within a study of blood T cell repertoires in COVID-19 (dated by TCRdb to about 2020). Context from the whole study: Collaborator samples came from the United States, Italy and Spain and covered acute and convalescent phases of COVID-19. The prospective study material was composed of cDNA or gDNA derived from T cells, B-cell-depleted T cells, or PBMCs. Subjects who had been exposed to COVID-19, were actively infected with it, or had recovered from it provided the deeply sampled blood TCRbeta repertoires that made up the dataset. The repertoires were made available in a free public database intended to serve as a resource for research on the immune response to SARS-CoV-2. Samples were obtained from the ongoing ImmuneRACE study (first 160 participants) and from some 1,300 subjects provided by 6 global collaborators. Sample metadata almost always included a de-identified subject ID, COVID-19 status, age in years and sex. Where available, HLA class I and class II types were obtained from metadata supplied by the sample provider rather than from assay-based typing.

Note on this clone: Its antigen specificity is not known. No much larger clonotype is one base removed from it; base qualities were not supplied.

TCRbeta CDR3 regions were amplified from genomic DNA by means of the immunoSEQ Assay, a bias-controlled multiplex PCR. In the source study's methods: The number of nucleated cells in each sample was estimated by amplification of reference gene primers within the assay. Sequence reads were collapsed and filtered to measure the absolute abundance of every unique TCRbeta CDR3 rearrangement. Productive Simpson clonality was computed per sample as the square root of Simpson's diversity index over productive rearrangements. TCRdb holds this immuneACCESS table with in-frame rearrangements only. Some clones are missing; in checked studies, unresolved V genes explain under half, and the rest has no known cause. For V, J and clone size, that table is used; D and trimming come from the DNA. The sample profile shows about 70,000 clones; 85% to 90% of them were found once. The top ten constitute more than 4.5% of the sample.

The junction shows trimming of 6 bases on V and 3 bases on J, and the gene matches do not reach 7 bases of it. CDR1 and CDR2 (SGHAT, FQNNGV) derive from the germline V gene. From the cysteine up to the phenylalanine, the CDR3 has a length of 15 residues. Only the CDR3 DNA stays, 45 bases, in frame from base 1. The collaborating institutions used their own protocols to collect whole blood in K2EDTA tubes. Collaborator samples were shipped for TCRbeta analysis as frozen whole blood, isolated PBMCs, or DNA extracted from either sample type. Overall study results and their limits: The amount of clinical and demographic metadata varied by source and participant and was provided uncurated.

The chain was built from TRBV11-2 and TRBJ2-1; a stretch of 8 junction bases matches TRBD2. This clonotype was obtained from a man aged 50 or older with active COVID-19. What was sequenced was peripheral blood. The CDR3 in this case is CASRPTSGYYNEQFF. The DNA reads TGTGCCAGCAGGCCAACTAGCGGCTACTACAATGAGCAGTTCTTC.